This T cell receptor beta chain was identified during a study of blood T cells in healthy people across ages (dated by TCRdb to 2015 to 2017). About the study as a whole: In model experiments, template switching captured about one uniquely barcoded TCR beta cDNA molecule for every two T cells. The study measured age-related changes in TCR beta repertoire diversity using deep sequencing normalized with unique cDNA molecular identifiers. Donors were grouped into four age groups: young (average roughly 17 years), middle-aged (around 39), aged (around 60) and long-lived (approximately 81). To avoid experimental bias, donors of different ages were spread randomly across the sequencing lanes. For two donors (one aged 18 to 30 and one aged 80 or older), the study analyzed two additional independent replicas of 1 million unique cDNA reads from the same blood draw. On the study overall, not on this receptor specifically: Observed TCR beta diversity per million T cells fell roughly linearly with age, and a significant reduction was already apparent by age approximately 41. Because donor CMV infection status was unknown, age-related changes in expanded clonotypes were potentially confounded. Since profiling was done on bulk unsorted PBMCs, naive and antigen-experienced compartments could not be conclusively compared. Estimates of total diversity based on one million sequenced T cells were regarded as lower bounds and as underestimates. A strong correlation was found between observed TCR beta diversity and the percentage of naive T cells measured by flow cytometry. The long-lived group showed more naive CD4+ T cells, fewer expanded clones and increased TCR diversity than the aged group, suggesting age selection.

Worth noting for this clonotype: There is no known antigen for this receptor. Base qualities are missing; no much larger clone stands one base away.

Systemically healthy Caucasian individuals from Russia, 39 in total and aged about 6 to 95 years, were included as donors. About 9.1 milliliters of peripheral blood were collected from each donor into EDTA-treated Vacutainer tubes. Ficoll-Paque density-gradient centrifugation was used to isolate PBMCs, with at least 7 million per sample. Trizol reagent was used to extract total RNA from PBMCs, with at least 5.5 micrograms per sample. For every donor, flow cytometry on a PBMC aliquot measured the percentage of naive CD45RAhigh/CD27high T cells. The library was generated by 5' RACE. Sequencing relied on an Illumina HiSeq 2500. The second PCR ran for roughly 7 to 11 cycles and used a J-beta primer mix along with a sample-barcoded 5' primer. A template-switch 5' adaptor carrying 12 random nucleotides introduced a unique molecular identifier onto each TCR beta cDNA molecule. Each sample yielded at least 2.5 million CDR3-containing paired-end reads. First-strand cDNA synthesis was performed from all RNA using the Mint cDNA synthesis kit, with priming by a TRBC-specific oligonucleotide. Following uracil-DNA glycosylase treatment, all cDNA underwent a first 18-cycle PCR with the universal primers M1SS and BC2_uni_R. The paper's data handling went like this. For normalization, 1 million high-quality reads were randomly selected from each sample, with every read carrying a distinct molecular identifier. Instead of being binned into consensus sequences, reads that shared molecular identifiers were thrown out. CDR3 identification, clonotype clustering and error correction used MiTCR with a Q25 quality threshold and the strictest error-elimination algorithm. A nonparametric unseen species model with Euler transformation was used to estimate a lower bound on total TCR beta diversity. TCRdb reran the public reads through fastp at Q25 and MiXCR, keeping productive beta chains. Entries are consolidated by CDR3 protein sequence, retaining the most common genes and DNA. TCRdb's processing, not the authors', yielded these V and J calls. Within this sample are 910,000 or so distinct CDR3 sequences, with approximately 50% of them counted one time only. The top ten constitute about a fifth of the sample.

The CDR3 has 14 amino acids, counting the end cysteine and phenylalanine. Only the CDR3 region is kept as DNA, spanning 42 bases read in frame from base 1. V and J lose 5 bases and 6 bases, and a span of 16 bases separates them. CDR1 and CDR2 were assigned from the germline V gene as SGHNT and YENEEA. The clonotype was recovered from a woman aged 55 to 70 in good health. The sequence joins TRBV11-3 to TRBJ1-2; the D region possibly corresponds to TRBD1 (6 bases align). Sequenced: blood. The nucleotide sequence is given as TGTGCCAGCAGCCCCGAAAACAGGGTAAATGGCTACACCTTC. This gives the protein CASSPENRVNGYTF.